Reported below is one T cell receptor beta chain. As yet, its antigen is unknown. The data were taken from a study of CD8 T cells in ankylosing spondylitis. Study-wide results and caveats: Disease-linked clones displayed a CD8+ phenotype and appeared relatively rarely in peripheral blood. Before this, some motif variants had been reported in reactive arthritis synovial fluid and blood.

The germline gives CDR1 SGHTA, CDR2 FQGNSA. The CDR3 has 15 amino acids. V gave up 3 bases and J gave up 0 bases, with 9 bases separating them. Using quantitative 5'-RACE with molecular barcodes, the authors made TCR beta libraries. TCRdb re-derived calls from the 5' RACE reads in MiXCR, one entry per CDR3 protein. This table holds tens of thousands of distinct CDR3 sequences, more than 25% found once. Material: blood, either unsorted or a sorted T cell fraction (not recorded which). This chain connects TRBV7-2 to TRBJ2-1; no clear D. The sequence derives from a male donor with ankylosing spondylitis or in good health (not recorded which). CDR3 sequence: CASSFDWGSYNEQFF. CDR3 sequence (DNA): TGTGCCAGCAGCTTCGACTGGGGCTCCTACAATGAGCAGTTCTTC.